A selection of T cell receptor beta chains follows, all from one sample in a study of blood T cell repertoires in COVID-19. Assay: immunoSEQ multiplex PCR; the TCRdb copy retains only in-frame clones and omits some. The sample records 100,000 or so clones, 80% to 90% being singletons. The sample taken for sequencing was PBMCs or T cells enriched from blood (not recorded which). The source of these receptors is a woman aged 45-65 years who had recovered from COVID-19. Each CDR3 is given with its conserved first and last residue. A D gene is named only where the DNA matches it firmly.

v_gene | d_gene | CDR3aa
TRBV28 | TRBD1 | CATGTGVSPLHF
TRBV28 | NA | CASSLDGLSGNTIYF
TRBV15 | NA | CATGLNTEAFF
TRBV5-4 | TRBD1 | CASSQGQGNYGYTF
TRBV7-6 | TRBD2 | CASSLSRTSGRNTGELFF
TRBV20-1 | TRBD1 | CSASRGQGASGNQPQHF
TRBV10-3 | TRBD2 | CAIRSGGGQETQYF
TRBV18 | TRBD2 | CASSPLGLAGGPGGTDTQYF
TRBV5-1 | TRBD2 | CASSLAGGMYEQYF
TRBV7-2 | NA | CASSLAGGPGTDTQYF
TRBV6-1 | TRBD1 | CASSETGGDNEKLFF
TRBV3-1/TRBV3-2 | NA | CASSQVLGTEAFF
TRBV6-5 | TRBD1 | CASSRGQGANYGYTF